This T cell receptor beta chain was sequenced for a study of blood T cell repertoires in COVID-19. Across the whole study: Samples taken during acute and convalescent COVID-19 were collected in the United States, Italy and Spain. In each case, the material was cDNA or gDNA derived from T cells, B-cell-depleted T cells, or PBMCs.

V was pared by 5 bases and J by 0 bases, with 13 bases between. The V gene's germline CDR1 is LNHDA and CDR2 SQIVND (reference sequence). This CDR3 comprises 16 residues. This clone was seen only once. Per the authors' pipeline: Estimation of nucleated cell counts relied on the amplification of reference gene primers. TCRdb's table, derived via immunoSEQ multiplex PCR, lists solely in-frame clones and lacks some. The V and J calls and clone size were taken over from that table, and D and trimming were inferred from the DNA. Among approximately 270,000 clones, around 89% were seen once, and the ten largest hold about 0.8%.

The sample taken for sequencing was peripheral blood. This chain connects TRBV19 to TRBJ1-4; D gene ambiguous. The sequence derives from a man in his thirties or forties with acute or convalescent COVID-19. CDR3 sequence reads: CASSPLRISTNEKLFF. The DNA of the CDR3 is TGTGCCAGTAGTCCACTAAGGATCTCAACTAATGAAAAACTGTTTTTT.